This section outlines one T cell receptor beta chain sequence together with its context. Its antigen remains unknown. The source of the sample is a study of cytomegalovirus exposure and HLA in healthy donors. Findings and caveats of the study: In a later analysis, TCR beta V- and J-gene trimming showed a link to a missense DCLRE1C variant. As immune exposure information, only CMV serostatus was available. Earlier analysis found most TCR beta V segments productive about 87% or about 30% of the time.

This cohort consisted of healthy bone marrow donors. The PCR was carried out with 60 Vbeta primers and 13 Jbeta primers. TCRdb's table, derived via immunoSEQ multiplex PCR, lists solely in-frame clones and lacks some. The sample yields about 170,000 clones, over 80% seen once. The receptor was derived from a woman aged 50 to 65 in good health and CMV-seropositive. The source material was PBMCs.

This chain's CDR3 is CASSELGQDFYGYTF. The DNA for the CDR3 is TGTGCCAGCAGTGAACTGGGACAGGATTTCTATGGCTACACCTTC. V usage is TRBV6-1 and J usage is TRBJ1-2, with 8 bases fitting TRBD1. The CDR3 runs to 15 residues. Germline values: CDR1 MNHNS, CDR2 SASEGT. The junction had 6 bases not matched to a gene; V was cut back by 2 bases and J by 4 bases.